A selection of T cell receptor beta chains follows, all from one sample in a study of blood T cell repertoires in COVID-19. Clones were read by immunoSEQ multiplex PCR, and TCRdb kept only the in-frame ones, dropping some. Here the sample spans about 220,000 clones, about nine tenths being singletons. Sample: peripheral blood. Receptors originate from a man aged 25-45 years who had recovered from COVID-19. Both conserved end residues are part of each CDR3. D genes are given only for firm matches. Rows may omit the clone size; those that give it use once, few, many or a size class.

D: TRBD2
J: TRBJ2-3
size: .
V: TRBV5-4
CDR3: CASSSGLVVPDTQYF
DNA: TGTGCCAGCAGCTCCGGACTAGTAGTTCCAGATACGCAGTATTTT

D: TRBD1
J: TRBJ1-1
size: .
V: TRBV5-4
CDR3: CASSSMISYGQGLNTEAFF
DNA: TGTGCCAGCAGCTCCATGATATCTTACGGACAGGGTTTGAACACTGAAGCTTTCTTT

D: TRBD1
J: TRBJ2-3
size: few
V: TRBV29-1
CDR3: CSVGTGDISGTQYF
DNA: TGCAGCGTTGGGACAGGGGATATTTCGGGTACGCAGTATTTT

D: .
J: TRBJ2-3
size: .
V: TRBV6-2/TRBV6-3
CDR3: CASSHRIIGVADTQYF
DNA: TGTGCCAGCAGTCACCGAATTATCGGGGTCGCAGATACGCAGTATTTT

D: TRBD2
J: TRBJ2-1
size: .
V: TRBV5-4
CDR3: CASSSSGGAYNEQFF
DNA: TGTGCCAGCAGCTCTAGCGGGGGGGCTTACAATGAGCAGTTCTTC

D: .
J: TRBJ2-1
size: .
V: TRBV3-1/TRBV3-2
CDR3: CASSQEAGPYNEQFF
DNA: TGTGCCAGCAGCCAAGAGGCGGGACCCTACAATGAGCAGTTCTTC

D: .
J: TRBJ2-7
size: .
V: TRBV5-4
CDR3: CASSAAGSEQYF
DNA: TGTGCCAGCAGCGCCGCAGGGTCCGAGCAGTACTTC

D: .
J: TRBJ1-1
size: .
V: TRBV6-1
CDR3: CASSDQTESGTEAFF
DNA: TGTGCCAGCAGTGACCAGACGGAGTCAGGGACTGAAGCTTTCTTT

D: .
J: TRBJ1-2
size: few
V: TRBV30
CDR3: CAWSLGVLVGYTF
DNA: TGTGCCTGGAGCCTCGGGGTTCTAGTTGGCTACACCTTC

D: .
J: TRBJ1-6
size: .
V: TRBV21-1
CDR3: CASSKGGQGNSPLHF
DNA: TGTGCCAGCAGCAAAGGGGGACAGGGGAATTCACCCCTCCACTTT

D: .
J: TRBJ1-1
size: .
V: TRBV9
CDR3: CASSANMNTEAFF
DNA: TGTGCCAGCAGCGCGAACATGAACACTGAAGCTTTCTTT

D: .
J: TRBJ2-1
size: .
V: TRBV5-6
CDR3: CASRPMDKTYNEQFF
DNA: TGTGCCAGCAGACCGATGGACAAGACTTACAATGAGCAGTTCTTC

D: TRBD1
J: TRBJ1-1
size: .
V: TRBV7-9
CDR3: CASSLQGAEAFF
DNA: TGTGCCAGCAGCTTACAGGGGGCGGAAGCTTTCTTT

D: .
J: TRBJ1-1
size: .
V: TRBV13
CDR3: CASSLGLGGTEAFF
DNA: TGTGCCAGCAGCTTAGGTTTGGGGGGGACTGAAGCTTTCTTT

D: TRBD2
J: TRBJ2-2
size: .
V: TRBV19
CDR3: CASTRGLAGAPNTGELFF
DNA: TGTGCCAGCACGAGAGGACTAGCGGGGGCCCCGAACACCGGGGAGCTGTTTTTT

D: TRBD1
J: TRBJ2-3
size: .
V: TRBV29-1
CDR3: CSVGTGEDTQYF
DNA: TGCAGCGTTGGGACAGGGGAAGATACGCAGTATTTT

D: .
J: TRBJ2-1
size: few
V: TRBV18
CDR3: CASSPFALLGGQYNEQFF
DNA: TGTGCCAGCTCACCCTTCGCCCTGCTGGGGGGGCAGTACAATGAGCAGTTCTTC

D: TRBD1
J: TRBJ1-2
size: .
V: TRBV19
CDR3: CASSFPGQGKNGYTF
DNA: TGTGCCAGTAGTTTTCCGGGACAGGGGAAGAATGGCTACACCTTC

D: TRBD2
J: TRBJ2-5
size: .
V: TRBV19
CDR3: CASSIRPSGLYQETQYF
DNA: TGTGCCAGTAGTATAAGGCCTAGCGGACTGTACCAAGAGACCCAGTACTTC

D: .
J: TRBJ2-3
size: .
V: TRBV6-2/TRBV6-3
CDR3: CASSSTLAAPQYF
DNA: TGTGCCAGCAGCTCTACCTTGGCGGCCCCGCAGTATTTT

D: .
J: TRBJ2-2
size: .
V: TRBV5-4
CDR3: CASSFAWGRTGELFF
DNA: TGTGCCAGCAGCTTTGCGTGGGGGCGCACCGGGGAGCTGTTTTTT

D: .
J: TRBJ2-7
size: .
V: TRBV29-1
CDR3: CSVAGIYEQYF
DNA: TGCAGCGTCGCAGGAATCTACGAGCAGTACTTC

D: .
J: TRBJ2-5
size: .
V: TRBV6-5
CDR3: CASSYGGPQFGTQYF
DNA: TGTGCCAGCAGTTACGGGGGCCCCCAGTTCGGGACCCAGTACTTC